This T cell receptor beta chain was found in a study of cytomegalovirus exposure and HLA in healthy donors. This CDR3 comprises 13 residues. Germline CDR1 reads GTSNPN; CDR2 reads SVGIG (reference sequence). V lost 4 bases, J lost 6 bases, and 13 bases lay in between. The PCR ran on 60 Vbeta and 13 Jbeta primers. Data came from immunoSEQ multiplex PCR; TCRdb stores just in-frame clones and leaves some out. With tens of thousands of clones in the sample, the ten largest clones hold approximately 15%. Note on this clone: Its antigen remains unknown.

Study-wide points: An analysis done earlier found most TCR beta V segments productive about 87% or about 30% of the time. A likely sequencing artifact accounted for one observed cluster of highly shared sequence variants. It was reportedly the case that the classifier diagnosed cytomegalovirus status with high specificity and sensitivity.

The rearrangement joins TRBV30 to TRBJ1-5; maybe TRBD1 (5 bases). The receptor's source is a man in his forties or fifties in good health and CMV-seropositive. Sequencing was done on a sample of PBMCs. CDR3 sequence (DNA): TGTGCCTGGAACGGGGGAGGGATTCAGCCCCAGCATTTT. Translation gives CAWNGGGIQPQHF. Full variable domain (remainder filled in from reference TRBV30 and TRBJ1-5): SQTIHQWPATLVQPVGSPLSLECTVEGTSNPNLYWYRQAAGRGLQLLFYSVGIGQISSEVPQNLSASRPQDRQFILSSKKLLLSDSGFYLCAWNGGGIQPQHFGDGTRLSIL.